One and the same sample provided the 12 T cell receptor beta chains below, sequenced in a study of T cell responses to AZD1222 COVID-19 vaccine. Data came from immunoSEQ multiplex PCR; TCRdb stores just in-frame clones and leaves some out. Altogether more than 100,000 clones are present, 75% to 90% being singletons, with the ten largest covering around 3.1%. The sample consisted of peripheral blood, taken on day 0 of AZD1222 vaccination. These receptors originate from an adult in good health.

V usage is TRBV5-5 and J usage is TRBJ1-1; perhaps TRBD1 as D (5 bases). The CDR3 is 15 amino acids. Trimming took 0 bases from V and 0 from J, leaving 9 bases between them. Germline values: CDR1 SGHKS, CDR2 YYEKEE (reference sequence). The CDR3 here is CASSLAGIMNTEAFF. Here the CDR3 DNA reads TGTGCCAGCAGCTTGGCAGGGATTATGAACACTGAAGCTTTCTTT.

J is TRBJ2-7 and V is TRBV5-5, with TRBD2 matching 7 bases. From germline, CDR1 is SGHKS and CDR2 YYEKEE (reference sequence). This CDR3 spans 16 amino acids. Losses at the gene ends were 1 base for V and 4 bases for J; bases not matched to a gene: 11. The CDR3 region is CASSLNWGEGQYEQYF. The DNA of the CDR3 is TGTGCCAGCAGCTTGAATTGGGGGGAGGGCCAGTACGAGCAGTACTTC.

Here the CDR3 reads CASSSFTSGGFLAKNIQYF. The DNA for the CDR3 is TGTGCCAGCAGTTCCTTTACTAGCGGGGGGTTTCTTGCCAAAAACATTCAGTACTTC. The V call is TRBV27, the J call TRBJ2-4; TRBD2 agrees at 12 bases. The CDR3 is made up of 19 amino acids. Losses at the gene ends were 4 bases for V and 1 base for J; bases not matched to a gene: 11. The V gene's germline CDR1 is MNHEY and CDR2 SMNVEV (reference sequence).

The count of this clone is one. This chain links TRBV4-3 with TRBJ1-1; D call uncertain. The CDR3 contains 13 residues. Germline values: CDR1 LGHNA, CDR2 YSLEER. V was shortened by 4 bases and J by 5 bases, with 11 bases between the two germline ends. DNA for the CDR3: TGCGCCAGCAGCCCCTCCGGGCCGACTGAAGCTTTCTTT. Amino acid sequence: CASSPSGPTEAFF.

This chain links TRBV5-6 with TRBJ2-6; a weak D match, TRBD1 (6 bases). CDR1 and CDR2 from the germline V gene are SGHDT and YYEEEE. V shed 4 bases and J shed 4 bases, with 21 bases lying between them. The CDR3 has 18 residues. The CDR3 DNA reads TGTGCCAGCAGCCTTAGACAGGTACATTTGAGCGGGGCCAACGTCCTGACTTTC. This translates into CASSLRQVHLSGANVLTF.

This chain links TRBV27 with TRBJ2-4; 9 positions agree with TRBD2. CDR3 length: 15 amino acids. After removal of 5 bases from V and 13 bases from J, the junction contained 15 bases not matched to a gene. Germline CDR1 MNHEY, CDR2 SMNVEV (reference sequence). CDR3 sequence (DNA): TGTGCCAGCAGTCCTTCAGCGGGAGGCCCTATAAAACAGTACTTC. This translates into CASSPSAGGPIKQYF.

The rearrangement joins TRBV3-1 (or the pseudogene TRBV3-2) to TRBJ1-6; no definite D call. Germline CDR1 and CDR2: LGHDT and YNNKEL (reference sequence). The length of the CDR3 is 17 residues. The V end was cut by 1 base, the J end by 0 bases, with 10 bases between. The CDR3 spells CASSQADIFSYNSPLHF. The DNA of the CDR3 is TGTGCCAGCAGCCAAGCTGACATATTCTCCTATAATTCACCCCTCCACTTT.

The chain employs TRBV19 and TRBJ1-1; no clear D. The length of the CDR3 is 12 residues. V gave up 5 bases and J gave up 5 bases, with 9 bases separating them. Germline V gene sequence: CDR1 LNHDA, CDR2 SQIVND (reference sequence). The CDR3 loop reads CASSLGRTEAFF. DNA of the CDR3: TGTGCCAGTAGTTTGGGCAGGACTGAAGCTTTCTTT.

The rearrangement joins TRBV11-2 to TRBJ2-1; D unresolved. The CDR3 length is 17 residues. The germline V gene has CDR1 SGHAT and CDR2 FQNNGV. Trimming took 5 bases from V and 0 from J, leaving 17 bases between them. The CDR3 sequence: CASSPHPVSRSYNEQFF. The CDR3 DNA sequence: TGTGCCAGCAGCCCTCACCCGGTTAGCCGCTCCTACAATGAGCAGTTCTTC.

V and J are TRBV19 and TRBJ2-5; TRBD2 matches at 14 bases. This CDR3 is 17 amino acids long. Germline V gene data show CDR1 as LNHDA and CDR2 as SQIVND (reference sequence). Germline trimming cut 3 bases from V and 4 bases from J; bases unmatched to any gene: 7. CDR3 protein: CASSMGTSGRSTETQYF. DNA for the CDR3: TGTGCCAGTAGTATGGGGACTAGCGGGAGATCGACAGAGACCCAGTACTTC.

This rearrangement joins TRBV7-3 to TRBJ2-6; D is ambiguous. The V gene's germline CDR1 is SGHTA and CDR2 FQGTGA. This CDR3 is 15 amino acids long. Between the trimmed V and J ends, which lost 2 bases and 2 bases, there was a span of 7 bases. Written as DNA, the CDR3 is TGTGCCAGCAGCTTATCAGGTCCTGGGGCCAACGTCCTGACTTTC. Translating it yields CASSLSGPGANVLTF. Using reference TRBV7-3 and TRBJ2-6 for the parts outside the CDR3, the full variable domain is GAGVSQTPSNKVTEKGKYVELRCDPISGHTALYWYRQSLGQGPEFLIYFQGTGAADDSGLPNDRFFAVRPEGSVSTLKIQRTERGDSAVYLCASSLSGPGANVLTFGAGSRLTVL.

V and J are TRBV28 and TRBJ1-2; 7 positions match TRBD1. The J segment lost 8 bases and the V segment lost 4 bases, leaving 13 bases of the junction unmatched. Germline assignment: CDR1 MDHEN and CDR2 SYDVKM. The CDR3 has 15 residues. The CDR3 DNA reads as TGTGCCAGCAGTTCCCAAGCAGGGGGACTCAGGGGCTACACCTTC. Its protein product is CASSSQAGGLRGYTF.